This TCR beta chain was sequenced during a study of T cells in Graves' hyperthyroidism and ophthalmopathy. General study results and limits: Most clonotypes expanded in thyroid above 0.001 were likewise present in blood.

As to this clonotype: The antigen is not known.

Amplified TCR beta CDR3 regions derived from RNA transcripts. First-round RT-PCR with HTBI primers amplified the TCR CDR3 region. MiXCR was run by TCRdb on the multiplex PCR reads, yielding one entry per CDR3 protein. The repertoire holds some 400,000 distinct CDR3 sequences, with approximately 20% as singletons. Trimming removed 4 bases from V and 4 bases from J; junction bases left unmatched: 13. This CDR3 is 16 amino acids long. In germline, CDR1 is DFQATT, CDR2 SNEGSKA (reference sequence). Researchers defined stable Graves' hyperthyroidism as no ophthalmopathy progression within 18 months. Uncontrolled infection, other autoimmune disease, pregnancy or lactation excluded patients. 9.5 to 10 ml fresh peripheral blood yielded the PBMCs.

The receptor was derived from a woman aged 18-29 years with Graves' hyperthyroidism. Sequenced: blood. The rearrangement links TRBV20-1 to TRBJ2-5, with 9 bases matching TRBD2. CDR3: CSAKWPPAGGLETQYF. The CDR3 coding sequence is TGCAGTGCTAAGTGGCCCCCGGCGGGGGGGTTAGAGACCCAGTACTTC.